This is a list of T cell receptor beta chains from one sample in a study of Ad26.COV2.S vaccination and SARS-CoV-2 variants. Assay: immunoSEQ multiplex PCR; the TCRdb copy retains only in-frame clones and omits some. The sample includes about 330,000 clones, roughly 88% of them seen just once. The source material was peripheral blood, sampled in a trial of Ad26.COV2.S vaccine versus placebo. These TCRs come from a person between 18 and 65 years old who received the Ad26.COV2.S COVID-19 vaccine or a placebo. Each CDR3 is given with its conserved first and last residue. A D gene is named only where the DNA matches it firmly. Size tells how often a clone was seen (once, few, many) or the class of an expanded clone, and some rows leave it out.

>.|.|TRBJ1-2|TRBV6-5
TGTGCCAGCAGCCTGCGCGAGAGATACGGCTACACCTTC
CASSLRERYGYTF
>.|TRBD2|TRBJ2-3|TRBV3-1/TRBV3-2
TGTGCCAGCAGCCAAGCCGGACTAGCGGGGTTCACAGATACGCAGTATTTT
CASSQAGLAGFTDTQYF
>.|.|TRBJ1-1|TRBV3-1/TRBV3-2
TGTGCCAGCAGCCAAGAAACTAAGAACACTGAAGCTTTCTTT
CASSQETKNTEAFF
>.|.|TRBJ1-1|TRBV2
TGTGCCAGCAGGAGCACACCCAAGAACCCTGAAGCTTTCTTT
CASRSTPKNPEAFF
>.|.|TRBJ2-3|TRBV5-1
TGCGCCAGCAGCCCGCCACCCTCGTCACCCACAGATACGCAGTATTTT
CASSPPPSSPTDTQYF
>.|TRBD1|TRBJ2-6|TRBV6-6
TGTGCCAGCAGCCGTACGACAGGGACTGGGGCCAACGTCCTGACTTTC
CASSRTTGTGANVLTF
>few|.|TRBJ2-6|TRBV5-4
TGTGCCAGCAGCTTGGCGGGGGGCGTCTCTGGGGCCAACGTCCTGACTTTC
CASSLAGGVSGANVLTF
>.|TRBD1|TRBJ1-2|TRBV7-8
TGTGCCAGCAGCTTAGCTCGGACAGGGGGCTCCGATGGCTACACCTTC
CASSLARTGGSDGYTF
>.|.|TRBJ2-5|TRBV4-1
TGCGCCAGCAGCCCCCTCAGGACTCAAGAGACCCAGTACTTC
CASSPLRTQETQYF
>.|TRBD1|TRBJ1-2|TRBV7-9
TGTGCCAGCAGCCACAAATGGGCGGACAGGGATAAGGGTACCTATGGCTACACCTTC
CASSHKWADRDKGTYGYTF
>.|.|TRBJ2-2|TRBV19
TGTGCCAGTAGGAAACAGGGTACCGGGGAGCTGTTTTTT
CASRKQGTGELFF
>.|.|TRBJ2-2|TRBV4-3
TGCGCCAGCAGCCGTCACGGGCTCCGGGAGAGGGACACCGGGGAGCTGTTTTTT
CASSRHGLRERDTGELFF
>.|.|TRBJ1-1|TRBV19
TGTGCCAGTAGTATAGGAGGGACATACACTGAAGCTTTCTTT
CASSIGGTYTEAFF
>.|.|TRBJ2-3|TRBV5-1
TGCGCCAGCAGAAGCGACGGGGGAGATACGCAGTATTTT
CASRSDGGDTQYF
>.|TRBD2|TRBJ2-4|TRBV11-2
TGTGCCAGCAGAAGAGCCGGGACTAGCAACATTCAGTACTTC
CASRRAGTSNIQYF
>.|TRBD1|TRBJ2-5|TRBV7-2
TGTGCCAGCAGCTTAGGGACAGGAGAGACCCAGTACTTC
CASSLGTGETQYF
>.|.|TRBJ1-1|TRBV6-5
TGTGCCAGCAGTTACTCCCAGGCCCGAGACACTGAAGCTTTCTTT
CASSYSQARDTEAFF
>.|TRBD2|TRBJ2-1|TRBV7-3
TGTGCCAGCAGCTCAATGGGACTAGCGGGAGAAAGAAATGAGCAGTTCTTC
CASSSMGLAGERNEQFF
>.|.|TRBJ1-1|TRBV10-3
TGTGCCATCAGTGAGTTAACAGAGGTCGCTTTCTTT
CAISELTEVAFF
>.|.|TRBJ1-2|TRBV30
TGTGCCTTCTATCGCCAATTGGGTGGCTACACCTTC
CAFYRQLGGYTF
>.|TRBD2|TRBJ2-1|TRBV6-2/TRBV6-3
TGTGCCAGCAGTTACGCCGGACTAGCGATCGAGCAGTTCTTC
CASSYAGLAIEQFF
>.|.|TRBJ1-4|TRBV4-3
TGCGCCAGCAGCCAAGTAGGAACCCTCGGCGCGGCTGATAATGAAAAACTGTTTTTT
CASSQVGTLGAADNEKLFF
>.|.|TRBJ1-1|TRBV29-1
TGCAGCGTTGAAGGGCTGAACACTGAAGCTTTCTTT
CSVEGLNTEAFF
>.|TRBD2|TRBJ2-3|TRBV6-5
TGTGCCAGCGGACTAGCGGGAGGGCCGGGTACGCAGTATTTT
CASGLAGGPGTQYF
>.|TRBD1|TRBJ2-2|TRBV5-1
TGCGCCAGCAGCTTGGACAGGGGCGGGGAGCTGTTTTTT
CASSLDRGGELFF
>once|.|TRBJ1-2|TRBV3-1/TRBV3-2
TGTGCCAGCAGCGACGACAGCTATGGCTACACCTTC
CASSDDSYGYTF
>.|TRBD1|TRBJ1-1|TRBV19
TGTGCCAGTAGTATAAATCAGGGGGCGAGGACTGAAGCTTTCTTT
CASSINQGARTEAFF
>.|TRBD2|TRBJ2-1|TRBV3-1/TRBV3-2
TGTGCCAGCAGCCAAGATCCCTTCGCGGGAGCTCGGAATGAGCAGTTCTTC
CASSQDPFAGARNEQFF
>.|TRBD1|TRBJ1-1|TRBV5-1
TGCGCCAGCAGCTTTGGTACAGGGGAAGGGACTGAAGCTTTCTTT
CASSFGTGEGTEAFF
>.|TRBD2|TRBJ2-7|TRBV18
TGTGCCAGCTCACCGCGAGCGGGGGGGCCTTCCGACGAGCAGTACTTC
CASSPRAGGPSDEQYF
>.|.|TRBJ1-1|TRBV11-3
TGTGCCAGCAGCTTCAAGGCGGGCACTGAAGCTTTCTTT
CASSFKAGTEAFF
>.|TRBD2|TRBJ2-3|TRBV30
TGTGCCTGGAACCGACTAGCGGGGTCAGATACGCAGTATTTT
CAWNRLAGSDTQYF
>.|.|TRBJ1-5|TRBV7-8
TGTGCCAGCAGCTTTGACAGGTTTGGGGATCAGCCCCAGCATTTT
CASSFDRFGDQPQHF
>once|.|TRBJ1-4|TRBV5-6
TGTGCCAGCAGCCTTACAGGGTACGGTGAAAAACTGTTTTTT
CASSLTGYGEKLFF
>once|.|TRBJ2-6|TRBV29-1
TGCAGCGTCCATAGATCTGGGGCCAACGTCCTGACTTTC
CSVHRSGANVLTF
>few|TRBD1|TRBJ1-5|TRBV19
TGTGCCACCCAAAGGACAGGGACCACGAGCAATCAGCCCCAGCATTTT
CATQRTGTTSNQPQHF
>.|TRBD1|TRBJ2-7|TRBV5-8
TGTGCCAGCAGCCTGCGGGGACAGGTTAACTCCTACGAGCAGTACTTC
CASSLRGQVNSYEQYF
>.|.|TRBJ1-1|TRBV4-3
TGCGCCAGCAGCCACGACAGGAACACTGAAGCTTTCTTT
CASSHDRNTEAFF
>.|.|TRBJ2-7|TRBV5-6
TGTGCCAGCAGCTTGGGGACTCCTTCCTACGAGCAGTACTTC
CASSLGTPSYEQYF
>.|TRBD2|TRBJ2-1|TRBV4-3
TGCGCCAGCAGCCAAGATATGGCCGGGGCGGGAGTTAGGGATGAGCAGTTCTTC
CASSQDMAGAGVRDEQFF
>.|TRBD1|TRBJ2-1|TRBV7-2
TGTGCCAGCAGCGTCGGGACAGTCACCTACAATGAGCAGTTCTTC
CASSVGTVTYNEQFF
>.|.|TRBJ2-7|TRBV14
TGTGCCAGCAGCGCGAGGACCTATCTGTACGAGCAGTACTTC
CASSARTYLYEQYF
>few|TRBD1|TRBJ1-2|TRBV9
TGTGCCACCGGCAGGGGGCTCGGGAACTATGGCTACACCTTC
CATGRGLGNYGYTF
>.|TRBD2|TRBJ2-1|TRBV7-2
TGTGCCAGCAGCTTAGTGCCCCTACTACTAGCGGGGGGGCCGTTCTTC
CASSLVPLLLAGGPFF
>.|TRBD1|TRBJ1-1|TRBV29-1
TGCAGCGTCGCCTATCAAGGGGGCTGGGGGACTGAAGCTTTCTTT
CSVAYQGGWGTEAFF
>few|.|TRBJ1-5|TRBV6-6
TGTGCCAGCAGTTCCTCAGACAGTCGCAATCAGCCCCAGCATTTT
CASSSSDSRNQPQHF
>.|TRBD1|TRBJ2-1|TRBV5-1
TGCGCCAGCAGCTTAATACCAACCCGGGACAGGGTTTTTAGTGAGCAGTTCTTC
CASSLIPTRDRVFSEQFF
>.|.|TRBJ1-4|TRBV4-1
TGCGCCAGCAGCTTACCCGGACTGTGGAGTGAAAAACTGTTTTTT
CASSLPGLWSEKLFF
>.|.|TRBJ2-5|TRBV11-3
TGTGCCAGCAGTTCCACCGGGACAACTCTTCAAGAGACCCAGTACTTC
CASSSTGTTLQETQYF
>.|.|TRBJ1-1|TRBV21-1
TGTGCCAGCAGCCCGGAGGGGAGGCGTAACACTGAAGCTTTCTTT
CASSPEGRRNTEAFF